The rows below give T cell receptor beta chains drawn from one sample of a study of blood T cell repertoires in COVID-19. Profiling relied on immunoSEQ multiplex PCR, and the TCRdb table lists in-frame clones only, not all of them. Of about 340,000 clones listed, 86% were seen once; the top ten hold roughly 6.6%. Specimen: peripheral blood. The source is a woman between 55 and 75 years old with COVID-19, enrolled during active disease. Both conserved end residues are part of each CDR3. D genes are given only for firm matches. Expanded clones get a size class; other rows say once, few or many, or leave the size out.

clone_size: -; d_call: -; v_call: TRBV6-5; j_call: TRBJ1-5; cdr3_aa: CASSKGDSGAQPQHF; cdr3_nt: TGTGCCAGCAGCAAAGGGGATAGCGGGGCCCAGCCCCAGCATTTT
clone_size: -; d_call: -; v_call: TRBV6-5; j_call: TRBJ1-5; cdr3_aa: CATLRTVNQPQHF; cdr3_nt: TGTGCCACCCTGAGGACAGTTAATCAGCCCCAGCATTTT
clone_size: few; d_call: -; v_call: TRBV19; j_call: TRBJ1-2; cdr3_aa: CASSTRSYTF; cdr3_nt: TGTGCCAGTAGTACCAGGAGCTACACCTTC
clone_size: few; d_call: -; v_call: TRBV4-2; j_call: TRBJ1-6; cdr3_aa: CASSRLMDATQALHF; cdr3_nt: TGTGCCAGCAGCCGGCTAATGGATGCCACTCAGGCCCTCCACTTT
clone_size: -; d_call: -; v_call: TRBV15; j_call: TRBJ1-1; cdr3_aa: CATSLQGMNTEAFF; cdr3_nt: TGTGCCACCAGCCTGCAGGGTATGAACACTGAAGCTTTCTTT
clone_size: -; d_call: -; v_call: TRBV5-5; j_call: TRBJ2-2; cdr3_aa: CASSPMTGELFF; cdr3_nt: TGTGCCAGCAGCCCTATGACCGGGGAGCTGTTTTTT
clone_size: -; d_call: TRBD1; v_call: TRBV9; j_call: TRBJ1-4; cdr3_aa: CASSTGGFNEKLFF; cdr3_nt: TGTGCCAGCAGCACAGGGGGGTTTAATGAAAAACTGTTTTTT
clone_size: once; d_call: TRBD2; v_call: TRBV6-6; j_call: TRBJ2-3; cdr3_aa: CASSYERGGADTQYF; cdr3_nt: TGTGCCAGCAGTTACGAGCGGGGGGGGGCAGATACGCAGTATTTT
clone_size: -; d_call: -; v_call: TRBV6-2/TRBV6-3; j_call: TRBJ2-2; cdr3_aa: CASSKLQGTGELFF; cdr3_nt: TGTGCCAGCAGTAAACTACAGGGTACCGGGGAGCTGTTTTTT
clone_size: once; d_call: TRBD2; v_call: TRBV2; j_call: TRBJ2-1; cdr3_aa: CASTVAGDNRFF; cdr3_nt: TGTGCCAGCACAGTAGCGGGTGATAATCGGTTCTTC
clone_size: -; d_call: TRBD1; v_call: TRBV12-3/TRBV12-4; j_call: TRBJ2-5; cdr3_aa: CASSRTGRETQYF; cdr3_nt: TGTGCCAGCAGCCGGACAGGGCGGGAGACCCAGTACTTC
clone_size: few; d_call: -; v_call: TRBV15; j_call: TRBJ2-1; cdr3_aa: CATSRDYVAGPYNEQFF; cdr3_nt: TGTGCCACCAGCAGAGATTATGTGGCGGGTCCCTACAATGAGCAGTTCTTC
clone_size: -; d_call: TRBD1; v_call: TRBV24-1; j_call: TRBJ2-1; cdr3_aa: CATSDPDRDNEQFF; cdr3_nt: TGTGCCACCAGTGACCCAGACAGGGACAATGAGCAGTTCTTC
clone_size: -; d_call: TRBD1; v_call: TRBV6-5; j_call: TRBJ1-4; cdr3_aa: CASSYGGQGYNEKLFF; cdr3_nt: TGTGCCAGCAGTTACGGAGGACAGGGCTATAATGAAAAACTGTTTTTT
clone_size: -; d_call: -; v_call: TRBV7-9; j_call: TRBJ1-2; cdr3_aa: CASSLGSGRSIGYTF; cdr3_nt: TGTGCCAGCAGCTTAGGTAGCGGCCGTTCTATTGGCTACACCTTC
clone_size: -; d_call: TRBD1; v_call: TRBV9; j_call: TRBJ1-5; cdr3_aa: CASSVGGGPNQPQHF; cdr3_nt: TGTGCCAGCAGCGTAGGAGGGGGCCCCAATCAGCCCCAGCATTTT
clone_size: once; d_call: -; v_call: TRBV5-6; j_call: TRBJ2-3; cdr3_aa: CASSLALGGETDTQYF; cdr3_nt: TGTGCCAGCAGCTTGGCCTTGGGGGGAGAAACAGATACGCAGTATTTT
clone_size: -; d_call: TRBD1; v_call: TRBV11-2; j_call: TRBJ1-5; cdr3_aa: CASSLGTGDQPQHF; cdr3_nt: TGTGCCAGCAGCTTAGGGACAGGGGATCAGCCCCAGCATTTT
clone_size: -; d_call: TRBD1; v_call: TRBV29-1; j_call: TRBJ2-2; cdr3_aa: CSVEGRGHDTGELFF; cdr3_nt: TGCAGCGTTGAAGGCAGGGGGCATGACACCGGGGAGCTGTTTTTT
clone_size: -; d_call: -; v_call: TRBV5-5; j_call: TRBJ2-7; cdr3_aa: CASSRGGFYEQYF; cdr3_nt: TGTGCCAGCAGCAGGGGGGGTTTCTACGAGCAGTACTTC
clone_size: -; d_call: -; v_call: TRBV11-3; j_call: TRBJ1-2; cdr3_aa: CASSLAGAYGYTF; cdr3_nt: TGTGCCAGCAGCTTAGCAGGGGCCTATGGCTACACCTTC
clone_size: -; d_call: -; v_call: TRBV12-3/TRBV12-4; j_call: TRBJ1-3; cdr3_aa: CASRREGGNTIYF; cdr3_nt: TGTGCCAGCAGGAGGGAGGGTGGAAACACCATATATTTT
clone_size: -; d_call: TRBD2; v_call: TRBV11-3; j_call: TRBJ2-5; cdr3_aa: CASSDGLVGETQYF; cdr3_nt: TGTGCCAGCAGCGATGGACTAGTAGGAGAGACCCAGTACTTC
clone_size: -; d_call: -; v_call: TRBV5-4; j_call: TRBJ2-3; cdr3_aa: CASSLRGGRGSTDTQYF; cdr3_nt: TGTGCCAGCAGCTTGAGGGGGGGCCGGGGGAGCACAGATACGCAGTATTTT
clone_size: -; d_call: -; v_call: TRBV5-1; j_call: TRBJ1-1; cdr3_aa: CASSSLMSGISNTEAFF; cdr3_nt: TGCGCCAGCAGCTCCTTGATGTCGGGGATCTCGAACACTGAAGCTTTCTTT
clone_size: -; d_call: -; v_call: TRBV18; j_call: TRBJ1-2; cdr3_aa: CASSPGLALDGYTF; cdr3_nt: TGTGCCAGCTCACCGGGACTGGCGCTGGATGGCTACACCTTC
clone_size: once; d_call: -; v_call: TRBV30; j_call: TRBJ1-2; cdr3_aa: CAWSLREGGGYTF; cdr3_nt: TGTGCCTGGAGTCTACGGGAAGGCGGTGGCTACACCTTC
clone_size: -; d_call: TRBD1; v_call: TRBV5-6; j_call: TRBJ1-2; cdr3_aa: CASSRTGTNNYGYTF; cdr3_nt: TGTGCCAGCAGCCGGACAGGGACTAATAACTATGGCTACACCTTC
clone_size: -; d_call: TRBD1; v_call: TRBV9; j_call: TRBJ2-2; cdr3_aa: CASSTRATDRGLTGELFF; cdr3_nt: TGTGCCAGCAGCACCAGGGCCACCGACAGGGGGCTGACCGGGGAGCTGTTTTTT
clone_size: -; d_call: TRBD1; v_call: TRBV24-1; j_call: TRBJ2-7; cdr3_aa: CATSDPYGRGISYEQYF; cdr3_nt: TGTGCCACCAGTGATCCCTATGGCAGGGGGATCTCCTACGAGCAGTACTTC
clone_size: -; d_call: -; v_call: TRBV4-2; j_call: TRBJ2-7; cdr3_aa: CASSQDSSYEQYF; cdr3_nt: TGTGCCAGCAGCCAAGACAGCTCCTACGAGCAGTACTTC
clone_size: -; d_call: TRBD2; v_call: TRBV4-3; j_call: TRBJ2-1; cdr3_aa: CASSPASGVITVDEQFF; cdr3_nt: TGCGCCAGCAGTCCTGCCAGCGGGGTGATTACGGTGGATGAGCAGTTCTTC
clone_size: -; d_call: TRBD2; v_call: TRBV6-5; j_call: TRBJ2-4; cdr3_aa: CASSTSGGRYIQYF; cdr3_nt: TGTGCCAGCAGCACCTCCGGGGGGAGATACATTCAGTACTTC
clone_size: -; d_call: -; v_call: TRBV5-1; j_call: TRBJ2-1; cdr3_aa: CASSLGLSSYNEQFF; cdr3_nt: TGCGCCAGCAGCTTGGGTTTGAGCTCCTACAATGAGCAGTTCTTC
clone_size: -; d_call: TRBD2; v_call: TRBV9; j_call: TRBJ2-5; cdr3_aa: CASSASGGEETQYF; cdr3_nt: TGTGCCAGCAGCGCCAGCGGGGGGGAAGAGACCCAGTACTTC
clone_size: -; d_call: TRBD2; v_call: TRBV7-8; j_call: TRBJ2-1; cdr3_aa: CASSLVVAGARGEQFF; cdr3_nt: TGTGCCAGCAGCTTAGTGGTAGCGGGGGCCAGGGGTGAGCAGTTCTTC
clone_size: few; d_call: -; v_call: TRBV6-5; j_call: TRBJ2-7; cdr3_aa: CASTRGGGSYEQYF; cdr3_nt: TGTGCCAGCACGAGGGGAGGGGGATCCTACGAGCAGTACTTC
clone_size: -; d_call: -; v_call: TRBV7-6; j_call: TRBJ1-4; cdr3_aa: CASSLGGGFGEKLFF; cdr3_nt: TGTGCCAGCAGCTTAGGCGGAGGGTTCGGTGAAAAACTGTTTTTT
clone_size: -; d_call: -; v_call: TRBV25-1; j_call: TRBJ1-5; cdr3_aa: CASHIPDLYGGSNQPQHF; cdr3_nt: TGTGCCAGCCATATACCTGACCTTTATGGGGGCTCCAATCAGCCCCAGCATTTT
clone_size: -; d_call: -; v_call: TRBV4-2; j_call: TRBJ1-2; cdr3_aa: CASSQGENYGYTF; cdr3_nt: TGTGCCAGCAGCCAAGGAGAGAACTATGGCTACACCTTC
clone_size: few; d_call: TRBD1; v_call: TRBV10-3; j_call: TRBJ1-6; cdr3_aa: CAISERDSSGGSPLHF; cdr3_nt: TGTGCCATCAGTGAAAGGGACAGCTCTGGAGGATCACCCCTCCACTTT
clone_size: -; d_call: TRBD1; v_call: TRBV7-2; j_call: TRBJ1-5; cdr3_aa: CASSLRGKGGGNQPQHF; cdr3_nt: TGTGCCAGCAGCTTACGGGGAAAAGGGGGCGGCAATCAGCCCCAGCATTTT
clone_size: -; d_call: -; v_call: TRBV7-3; j_call: TRBJ1-1; cdr3_aa: CASSPTSNTEAFF; cdr3_nt: TGTGCCAGCAGCCCGACATCGAACACTGAAGCTTTCTTT
clone_size: -; d_call: -; v_call: TRBV5-1; j_call: TRBJ2-2; cdr3_aa: CASSPHGDTGELFF; cdr3_nt: TGCGCCAGCAGCCCCCACGGGGACACCGGGGAGCTGTTTTTT